The entry below gives a single TCR beta chain sequence along with its context. What this receptor recognizes is not known. Per-base qualities were not stored, and no clone one base away is much larger. This entry is derived from a study of tumor T cells in aggressive B-cell lymphoma (dated by TCRdb to about 2017). Library method: the immunoSEQ multiplex PCR assay. TCRdb re-hosts the immuneACCESS table, in-frame sequences only. Its copies lack some clones; in the studies checked, an unresolved V gene accounts for under half of them, and the cause for the rest is not known. The sample has about 10,000 clones on record, about 82% of them singletons. Roughly 4.5% of the sample is held by the ten biggest clonotypes. The germline ends are 10 bases apart after V is trimmed by 4 bases and J by 9 bases. The germline V gene (reference sequence) supplies CDR1 SEHNR and CDR2 FQNEAQ. Inclusive of the bounding cysteine and phenylalanine, the CDR3 is 12 residues long. The entry retains the CDR3 DNA only, 36 bases that are in frame from base 1.

This receptor was obtained from an adult with diffuse large B cell lymphoma. Sequenced material: tumor tissue. The V and J genes are TRBV7-9 and TRBJ1-5; possibly the D gene is TRBD1, per 6 matching bases. The nucleotide sequence reads TGTGCCAGCAGCTCAGGGGCACGGCCCCAGCATTTT. Translated, it reads CASSSGARPQHF.